The rows below give T cell receptor beta chains drawn from one sample of a study of OX40 agonist ivuxolimab in advanced cancers. Generated by immunoSEQ multiplex PCR, the TCRdb table keeps only in-frame clones and is missing some. The data contain about 51,000 clones, around nine tenths of them seen just once; the ten biggest clones take up roughly 3.6%. The sample here was CD4+ or CD8+ T cells sorted from blood, taken in a trial of the OX40 agonist ivuxolimab. The receptors were sampled from an adult with an advanced solid tumor such as melanoma, head and neck, liver or kidney cancer. CDR3s include the opening cysteine and the closing phenylalanine or tryptophan. The D gene is left open where the match is weak. Not all rows give a size; the values are once, few, many and, for expanded clones, a class.

len,abundance,j_gene,v_gene,d_gene,CDR3aa,CDR3nt
12,.,TRBJ2-1,TRBV6-6,.,CASSGRPGEQFF,TGTGCCAGCAGTGGACGTCCGGGTGAGCAGTTCTTC
15,.,TRBJ1-1,TRBV11-2,TRBD1,CASRTNRGRSIEAFF,TGTGCCAGCCGCACTAACAGGGGGCGCTCGATTGAAGCTTTCTTT
13,.,TRBJ1-5,TRBV5-6,.,CASSPAGNQPQHF,TGTGCCAGCAGCCCGGCGGGCAATCAGCCCCAGCATTTT
16,.,TRBJ1-1,TRBV7-9,.,CASSPPPDRPNTEAFF,TGTGCCAGCAGCCCGCCCCCCGACAGGCCGAACACTGAAGCTTTCTTT
14,once,TRBJ1-1,TRBV6-6,.,CASSLRGVGTEAFF,TGTGCCAGCAGTTTAAGGGGCGTCGGCACTGAAGCTTTCTTT
17,.,TRBJ2-1,TRBV5-4,TRBD1,CASSLPGSTGIFNEQFF,TGTGCCAGCAGCTTGCCAGGATCGACAGGGATCTTCAATGAGCAGTTCTTC
16,.,TRBJ2-5,TRBV11-3,TRBD1,CASSPGTARGQETQYF,TGTGCCAGCAGCCCCGGGACAGCAAGGGGGCAAGAGACCCAGTACTTC
14,.,TRBJ1-4,TRBV18,.,CASSERTTNEKLFF,TGTGCCAGCTCGGAGCGGACTACTAATGAAAAACTGTTTTTT
13,.,TRBJ2-7,TRBV10-2,.,CASSETRVGEQYF,TGCGCCAGCAGTGAAACTAGAGTAGGCGAGCAGTACTTC
15,.,TRBJ2-7,TRBV27,.,CASSLRVRSSYEQYF,TGTGCCAGCAGTTTAAGGGTTAGGAGCTCCTACGAGCAGTACTTC
16,.,TRBJ2-2,TRBV9,.,CASSAGTPWSDGELFF,TGTGCCAGCAGCGCCGGGACTCCCTGGTCGGACGGGGAGCTGTTTTTT
12,.,TRBJ2-1,TRBV7-9,TRBD2,CASKGRAYEQFF,TGTGCCAGCAAAGGGAGGGCCTATGAGCAGTTCTTC
13,once,TRBJ2-2,TRBV9,.,CASRGWNTGELFF,TGTGCCAGCAGGGGGTGGAACACCGGGGAGCTGTTTTTT
14,.,TRBJ2-7,TRBV27,.,CASRWGREGYEQYF,TGTGCCAGCAGGTGGGGTCGGGAAGGATACGAGCAGTACTTC
14,few,TRBJ1-5,TRBV2,TRBD1,CASNGQGAFQPQHF,TGTGCCAGCAACGGACAGGGGGCTTTTCAGCCCCAGCATTTT
14,.,TRBJ1-4,TRBV11-2,.,CASSFWQPDEKLFF,TGTGCCAGCAGCTTTTGGCAACCTGATGAAAAACTGTTTTTT
13,once,TRBJ2-5,TRBV7-2,.,CASSLAVQETQYF,TGTGCCAGCAGCTTAGCGGTCCAAGAGACCCAGTACTTC